The sequence of this T cell receptor (beta chain) was determined in a study of cytomegalovirus exposure and HLA in healthy donors. The CDR3 extends over 15 amino acids. V was clipped by 2 bases and J by 4 bases; unmatched bases: 7. Germline V CDR1 and CDR2: SEHNR, FQNEAQ (reference sequence). Method: immunoSEQ multiplex PCR; TCRdb's copy keeps in-frame clones and lacks some. This table has some 310,000 clones, roughly 86% appearing once. The sample was PBMCs. This rearrangement joins TRBV7-9 to TRBJ2-5; TRBD1 matches at 7 bases. This TCR was recovered from a man aged 25 to 40 in good health and CMV-seronegative. CDR3 coding DNA: TGTGCCAGCAGCTTATACGTGACAGGGTTAGAGACCCAGTACTTC. Translation gives CASSLYVTGLETQYF.